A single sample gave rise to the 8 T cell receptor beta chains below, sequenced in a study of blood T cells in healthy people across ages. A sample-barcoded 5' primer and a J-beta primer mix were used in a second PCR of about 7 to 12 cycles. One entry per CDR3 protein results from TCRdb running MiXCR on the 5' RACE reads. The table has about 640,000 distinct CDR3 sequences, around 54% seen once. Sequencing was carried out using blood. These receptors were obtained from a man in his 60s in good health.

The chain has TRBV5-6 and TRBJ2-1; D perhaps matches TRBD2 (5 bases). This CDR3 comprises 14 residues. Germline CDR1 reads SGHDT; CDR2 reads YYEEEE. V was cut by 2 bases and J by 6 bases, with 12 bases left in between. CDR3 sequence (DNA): TGTGCCAGCAGCTTTTATCGGGGAGCCAATGAGCAGTTCTTC. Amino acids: CASSFYRGANEQFF. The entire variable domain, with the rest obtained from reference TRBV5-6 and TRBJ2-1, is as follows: DAGVTQSPTHLIKTRGQQVTLRCSPKSGHDTVSWYQQALGQGPQFIFQYYEEEERQRGNFPDRFSGHQFPNYSSELNVNALLLGDSALYLCASSFYRGANEQFFGPGTRLTVL.

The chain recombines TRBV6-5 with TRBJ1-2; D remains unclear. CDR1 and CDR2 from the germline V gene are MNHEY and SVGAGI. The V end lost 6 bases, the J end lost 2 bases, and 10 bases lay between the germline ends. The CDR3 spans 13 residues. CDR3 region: CASRIDRNYGYTF. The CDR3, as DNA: TGTGCCAGCAGAATAGACCGGAACTATGGCTACACCTTC.

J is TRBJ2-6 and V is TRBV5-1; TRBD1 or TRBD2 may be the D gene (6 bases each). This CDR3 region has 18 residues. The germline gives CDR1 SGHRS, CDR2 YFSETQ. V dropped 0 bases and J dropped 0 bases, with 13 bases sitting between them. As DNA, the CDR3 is TGCGCCAGCAGCTTGGAGGGGGGTCGGCTCTCTGGGGCCAACGTCCTGACTTTC. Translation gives CASSLEGGRLSGANVLTF. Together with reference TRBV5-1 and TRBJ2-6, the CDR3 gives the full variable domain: KAGVTQTPRYLIKTRGQQVTLSCSPISGHRSVSWYQQTPGQGLQFLFEYFSETQRNKGNFPGRFSGRQFSNSRSEMNVSTLELGDSALYLCASSLEGGRLSGANVLTFGAGSRLTVL.

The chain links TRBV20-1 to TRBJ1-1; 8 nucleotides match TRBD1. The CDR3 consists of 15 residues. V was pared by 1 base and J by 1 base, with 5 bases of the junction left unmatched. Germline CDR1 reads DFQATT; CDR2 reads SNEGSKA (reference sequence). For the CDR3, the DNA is TGCAGTGCTAGAGCCTACGACAGGGGGAACACTGAAGCTTTCTTT. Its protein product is CSARAYDRGNTEAFF.

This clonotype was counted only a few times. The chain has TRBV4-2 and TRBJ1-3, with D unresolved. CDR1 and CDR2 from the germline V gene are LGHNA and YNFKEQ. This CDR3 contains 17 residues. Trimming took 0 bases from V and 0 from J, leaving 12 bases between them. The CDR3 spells CASSQDSTPDSGNTIYF. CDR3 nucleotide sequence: TGTGCCAGCAGCCAAGATTCTACACCCGACTCTGGAAACACCATATATTTT.

Here the CDR3 DNA reads TGCGCCAGCAGCCAAGATCGAGGGGGCGGGTGGAATGAGCAGTTCTTC. This sequence encodes CASSQDRGGGWNEQFF. The chain has TRBV4-1 and TRBJ2-1, with TRBD1 matching over 7 bases. This CDR3 contains 16 residues. The V gene's germline CDR1 is MGHRA and CDR2 YSYEKL. J gave up 7 bases and V 0 bases, and 9 bases lay outside the gene matches.

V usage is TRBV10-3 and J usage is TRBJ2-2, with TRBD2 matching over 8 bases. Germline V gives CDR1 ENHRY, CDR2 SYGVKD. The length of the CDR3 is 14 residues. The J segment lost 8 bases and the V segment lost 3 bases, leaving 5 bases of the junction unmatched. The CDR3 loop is CAISDARGAGELFF. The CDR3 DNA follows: TGTGCCATCAGTGACGCGCGGGGGGCAGGGGAGCTGTTTTTT.

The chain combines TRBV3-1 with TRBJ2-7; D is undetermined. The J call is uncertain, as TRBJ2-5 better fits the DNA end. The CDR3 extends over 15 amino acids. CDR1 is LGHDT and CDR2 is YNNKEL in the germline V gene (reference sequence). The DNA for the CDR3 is TGTGCCAGCAGCCAAGATTATAGCCGTCCGGGGACCCAGTACTTC. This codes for CASSQDYSRPGTQYF.